The 32 T cell receptor beta chains given below trace back to one sample, sequenced in a study of response to subunit inactivated influenza vaccine. TCRdb analysed the RT-PCR reads with MiXCR anew, one entry per CDR3 protein. The sample lists about 570,000 distinct CDR3 sequences, about 11% occurring once. These data were also reused for a study on T cells expressing NK-cell markers. That report notes: The authors generated TCR beta cDNA through 5'RACE template switching with UMIs.

Sequencing used PBMCs from blood, obtained on the day of vaccination. The receptors were gathered from a man aged 50 or older who received an inactivated influenza vaccine.

In this sample, this clonotype turned up a few times. The rearrangement links TRBV19 to TRBJ2-4, with a tentative D call TRBD1 (6 bases). V was cut by 4 bases and J by 4 bases, with 11 bases left in between. Germline V CDR1 and CDR2: LNHDA, SQIVND (reference sequence). This CDR3 is built from 14 residues. The CDR3 nucleotides read TGTGCCAGTAGTACCCCAGGGGAGAAAAACATTCAGTACTTC. Protein sequence: CASSTPGEKNIQYF.

The chain combines TRBV20-1 with TRBJ2-7; TRBD2 agrees at 10 bases. Germline CDR1 and CDR2: DFQATT and SNEGSKA (reference sequence). The CDR3 length is 13 residues. Unmatched junction bases numbered 7, after V lost 4 bases and J lost 7 bases. CDR3 region: CSAKGLAKGEQYF. The CDR3 DNA reads TGCAGTGCTAAGGGACTAGCGAAGGGGGAGCAGTACTTC.

This clonotype was observed a handful of times. The J gene is TRBJ2-3, the V gene TRBV5-6; D not certain. CDR3 length equals 14 residues. Between the trimmed V and J ends, which lost 4 bases and 2 bases, there was a span of 11 bases. The germline V gene has CDR1 SGHDT and CDR2 YYEEEE. In DNA, the CDR3 is TGTGCCAGCAGCACGGGCCCAAACACAGATACGCAGTATTTT. It encodes CASSTGPNTDTQYF.

The chain recombines TRBV10-3 with TRBJ2-7; D unclear. The CDR3 extends over 14 amino acids. V was clipped by 0 bases and J by 6 bases, with 12 bases between them. The germline CDR1 and CDR2 sequences are ENHRY and SYGVKD. The CDR3 protein is CAISESQGSGEQYF. The CDR3 nucleotides are TGTGCCATCAGTGAGTCGCAAGGTTCCGGCGAGCAGTACTTC.

In its sample, this clonotype was seen many times. V is TRBV4-3 and J is TRBJ2-1; a weak D match, TRBD1 (6 bases). CDR1 is LGHNA and CDR2 is YSLEER in the germline V gene. The V end was cut by 0 bases, the J end by 2 bases, with 11 bases between. This CDR3 spans 16 amino acids. The chain's CDR3 is CASSQDYRDTYNEQFF. As DNA, the CDR3 is TGCGCCAGCAGCCAAGATTACAGGGATACCTACAATGAGCAGTTCTTC.

CDR3 amino acids: CASSEYRAYGYTF. The CDR3 coding sequence is TGTGCCAGCAGTGAATACAGGGCCTATGGCTACACCTTC. This chain connects TRBV6-1 to TRBJ1-2; tentatively, D is TRBD1 (6 bases). The V gene lost 2 bases and the J gene lost 4 bases, with 8 bases spanning the gap. The V gene's germline CDR1 is MNHNS and CDR2 SASEGT. CDR3 size: 13 residues.

This clonotype appeared many times. The chain has TRBV2 and TRBJ2-1; weak D call: TRBD2 (7 bases). From germline, CDR1 is SNHLY and CDR2 FYNNEI. V lost 8 bases to trimming and J lost 6 bases, with 14 bases between them. The CDR3 is made up of 13 amino acids. CDR3 sequence reads: CASLGGALNEQFF. The CDR3 nucleotides read TGTGCCAGCTTGGGGGGGGCGCTCAATGAGCAGTTCTTC. The entire variable domain, with the rest obtained from reference TRBV2 and TRBJ2-1, is as follows: EPEVTQTPSHQVTQMGQEVILRCVPISNHLYFYWYRQILGQKVEFLVSFYNNEISEKSEIFDDQFSVERPDGSNFTLKIRSTKLEDSAMYFCASLGGALNEQFFGPGTRLTVL.

This clonotype was seen a few times. The J gene is TRBJ2-3, the V gene TRBV7-2, with D possibly TRBD1 on 6 matching bases. The CDR3 extends over 16 amino acids. Germline CDR1 and CDR2: SGHTA and FQGNSA. With 0 bases removed from V and 0 bases from J, the gap between germline ends came to 10 bases. The CDR3 reads CASSLAGGPSTDTQYF. The CDR3 DNA reads TGTGCCAGCAGCTTAGCAGGGGGACCTAGCACAGATACGCAGTATTTT.

This clonotype was picked up a small number of times. The chain couples TRBV7-2 to TRBJ2-3; perhaps D is TRBD1 or TRBD2 (6 bases each). Trimming took 4 bases from V and 0 from J, leaving 17 bases between them. The CDR3 runs 17 residues. Germline V gene sequence: CDR1 SGHTA, CDR2 FQGNSA. CDR3: CASSSRGQGSSTDTQYF. CDR3 nucleotide sequence: TGTGCCAGCAGCTCCCGGGGGCAGGGCTCTAGCACAGATACGCAGTATTTT.

A remark on this clonotype: Mismatch with germline at one junction end may stem from a read error. The V gene is TRBV10-3, the J gene TRBJ2-7, with 8 bases lining up with TRBD1. Germline CDR1 is ENHRY and CDR2 is SYGVKD. The CDR3 extends over 9 amino acids. The DNA of the CDR3 is TGTGCCATCACCGGACAGGGCTTCTTC. This encodes CAITGQGFF.

There are a few counts of this clonotype. The chain combines TRBV21-1 with TRBJ1-4; TRBD1 was called by the table and not checked on the DNA. TRBV21-1 is noted as a pseudogene. This CDR3 region has 17 residues. CDR3 DNA sequence: TGTGCCAGCAGCAAATTTGTGGGCAGGGAAAAGGATGAAAAACTGTTTTTT. Amino acids: CASSKFVGREKDEKLFF.

This chain links TRBV6-5 with TRBJ2-2; unclear D gene. CDR1 and CDR2 (germline): MNHEY, SVGAGI. CDR3 length: 16 residues. The V end was cut by 2 bases, the J end by 2 bases, with 12 bases between. This CDR3 reads CASSYMASYNTGELFF. The CDR3 bases are TGTGCCAGCAGTTACATGGCCAGCTATAACACCGGGGAGCTGTTTTTT.

In this sample, this clonotype turned up once. The rearrangement uses TRBV3-1 and TRBJ2-3; TRBD1 matches 9 bases. V gave up 7 bases and J gave up 3 bases; unmatched junction bases: 11. CDR1 and CDR2 (germline): LGHDT, YNNKEL (reference sequence). The CDR3 length is 16 residues. CDR3 protein: CASTLAPGQGTDTQYF. Written as DNA, the CDR3 is TGTGCCAGCACCCTGGCACCGGGACAGGGAACAGATACGCAGTATTTT.

This clonotype has a count of ten or more. The chain recombines TRBV14 with TRBJ1-4; D possibly corresponds to TRBD1 (5 bases). Germline values: CDR1 SGHDN, CDR2 FVKESK. Between the trimmed V and J ends, which lost 1 base and 6 bases, there was a span of 12 bases. The CDR3 consists of 15 residues. The DNA for the CDR3 is TGTGCCAGCAGCCAAGTTAGAGGGACCGATGAAAAACTGTTTTTT. Its protein is CASSQVRGTDEKLFF.

The CDR3 loop reads CASSFGTGGQEQFF. The CDR3 bases are TGTGCCAGCAGCTTTGGGACAGGGGGCCAAGAGCAGTTCTTC. The rearrangement links TRBV7-2 to TRBJ2-1, with 12 nucleotides matching TRBD1. Germline V gene sequence: CDR1 SGHTA, CDR2 FQGNSA. J lost 10 bases, V lost 3 bases, and 4 bases had no gene match. CDR3 length: 14 amino acids. Variable domain in full (rest from reference TRBV7-2 and TRBJ2-1): GAGVSQSPSNKVTEKGKDVELRCDPISGHTALYWYRQSLGQGLEFLIYFQGNSAPDKSGLPSDRFSAERTGGSVSTLTIQRTQQEDSAVYLCASSFGTGGQEQFFGPGTRLTVL.

This sequence joins TRBV4-1 and TRBJ2-7, with unresolved D. Germline V gene lookup returns CDR1 MGHRA and CDR2 YSYEKL. The CDR3 contains 14 residues. V was cut by 0 bases and J by 4 bases, with 10 bases left in between. The CDR3 region is CASSQENTQYEQYF. CDR3 bases: TGCGCCAGCAGCCAAGAGAACACCCAATACGAGCAGTACTTC.

This chain connects TRBV20-1 to TRBJ2-1; D is ambiguous. Germline V gene data show CDR1 as DFQATT and CDR2 as SNEGSKA (reference sequence). CDR3 length: 15 amino acids. With 5 bases removed from V and 0 bases from J, the gap between germline ends came to 14 bases. The CDR3 loop is CSAAQGRSSYNEQFF. Here the CDR3 DNA reads TGCAGTGCTGCCCAAGGACGGAGCTCCTACAATGAGCAGTTCTTC.

The table lists this clonotype with a few counts. This chain joins TRBV20-1 and TRBJ2-1; 10 nucleotides agree with TRBD1. Germline V lookup: CDR1 DFQATT, CDR2 SNEGSKA (reference sequence). This CDR3 contains 15 residues. Trimming cost V 0 bases and J 8 bases; bases outside gene matches: 7. The CDR3 is CSARDLGTGVDEQFF. CDR3 in DNA: TGCAGTGCTAGAGATCTGGGGACAGGGGTCGATGAGCAGTTCTTC.

This clonotype was counted ten times or more. The CDR3 loop reads CASSRWTGSFGDTEAFF. CDR3 coding DNA: TGTGCCAGCAGCCGGTGGACAGGGTCATTCGGAGACACTGAAGCTTTCTTT. The chain uses TRBV28 and TRBJ1-1, with 8 positions matching TRBD1. Losses at the gene ends were 6 bases for V and 3 bases for J; bases not matched to a gene: 15. The CDR3 consists of 17 residues. Germline V gene data show CDR1 as MDHEN and CDR2 as SYDVKM.

The chain couples TRBV7-2 to TRBJ1-5; D unresolved. The V end lost 5 bases, the J end lost 6 bases, and 14 bases lay between the germline ends. The CDR3 runs to 14 residues. Looked up from germline, CDR1 is SGHTA and CDR2 is FQGNSA. CDR3 coding DNA: TGTGCCAGCAGCCCATATGCTGGGATTCAGCCCCAGCATTTT. This codes for CASSPYAGIQPQHF.

Worth noting for this clonotype: Just one base apart from a much larger clone, this may be a read error. The rearrangement uses TRBV20-1 and TRBJ1-6; 7 nucleotides align to TRBD1. After removal of 5 bases from V and 7 bases from J, the junction contained 5 bases not matched to a gene. The germline V gene has CDR1 DFQATT and CDR2 SNEGSKA (reference sequence). The CDR3 is made up of 13 amino acids. CDR3 nucleotides: TGCAGTGCTTTGGGACAGATCAATTCACCCCTCCACTTT. Its translation is CSALGQINSPLHF.

This clonotype was picked up a small number of times. The rearrangement links TRBV6-5 to TRBJ1-5; D perhaps matches TRBD1 (5 bases). The CDR3 loop spans 14 amino acids. Germline CDR1 and CDR2: MNHEY and SVGAGI. V lost 2 bases and J lost 6, with 11 bases in between. The DNA for the CDR3 is TGTGCCAGCAGTTACGTGGGACCGGGTCAGCCCCAGCATTTT. It is translated as CASSYVGPGQPQHF.

This clonotype was picked up many times. The chain has TRBV7-9 and TRBJ2-1; no clear D gene. This CDR3 spans 16 amino acids. Germline CDR1 and CDR2: SEHNR and FQNEAQ (reference sequence). V lost 3 bases to trimming and J lost 0 bases, with 12 bases between them. The CDR3 is CASSLPTLSSYNEQFF. CDR3 nucleotide sequence: TGTGCCAGCAGCTTGCCCACGCTGAGCTCCTACAATGAGCAGTTCTTC.

Concerning this clonotype itself: At one end the junction does not follow the germline gene, possibly because of a read error. This chain uses TRBV5-1 with TRBJ2-5; D is perhaps TRBD2 (6 bases). The CDR3 length is 15 residues. Germline V lookup: CDR1 SGHRS, CDR2 YFSETQ. As DNA, the CDR3 is TGCGCCAGCAGCTCGAGCCAAGGACTACAAGAGACCCAGCACTTC. Protein: CASSSSQGLQETQHF.

A few counts support this clonotype. CDR3 in DNA: TGCAGCGCTACCCCCGGGACAGGGTTCTCCTACGAGCAGTACTTC. Translated, it gives CSATPGTGFSYEQYF. The gene calls are TRBV29-1 and TRBJ2-7, with TRBD1 matching 9 bases. The CDR3 runs to 15 residues. Germline lookup yields CDR1 SQVTM and CDR2 ANQGSEA. The V gene end was trimmed by 7 bases and the J gene end by 0 bases; junction bases not matched to a gene: 10.

The V call is TRBV28, the J call TRBJ2-4; D ambiguous. The V gene's germline CDR1 is MDHEN and CDR2 SYDVKM. This CDR3 spans 15 amino acids. Trimming removed 2 bases from V and 1 base from J, with 9 bases in between. CDR3 sequence reads: CASSLILEAKNIQYF. CDR3 nucleotide sequence: TGTGCCAGCAGTTTAATCTTAGAGGCCAAAAACATTCAGTACTTC.

The chain is built from TRBV30 and TRBJ2-2; possible D gene TRBD1, 6 bases. Germline CDR1 and CDR2: GTSNPN and SVGIG (reference sequence). The CDR3 contains 15 residues. V lost 3 bases to trimming and J lost 1 base, with 12 bases between them. This CDR3 is CAWRTSGQNTGELFF. The CDR3 DNA is TGTGCCTGGAGGACGTCGGGACAGAACACCGGGGAGCTGTTTTTT.

In this sample, this clonotype turned up a few times. The chain links TRBV30 to TRBJ2-5; no clear D gene. V lost 0 bases, J lost 1 base, and 6 bases lay in between. Germline CDR1 reads GTSNPN; CDR2 reads SVGIG (reference sequence). This CDR3 contains 13 residues. CDR3 coding DNA: TGTGCCTGGAGTGTGGTACGCCAAGAGACCCAGTACTTC. Amino acids: CAWSVVRQETQYF.

This clonotype was seen only a few times. V gene TRBV11-2 combines with J gene TRBJ2-5, with 8 positions matching TRBD2. This CDR3 spans 16 amino acids. V was pared by 3 bases and J by 4 bases, with 10 bases of the junction left unmatched. Germline CDR1 reads SGHAT; CDR2 reads FQNNGV. The CDR3 DNA is TGTGCCAGCAGCTTCCACGGGGGGGCCCTAGTAGAGACCCAGTACTTC. Translating gives CASSFHGGALVETQYF.

This clonotype occurred a few times. The chain carries TRBV10-3 and TRBJ1-6; TRBD1 matches at 8 bases. In germline, CDR1 is ENHRY, CDR2 SYGVKD. V shed 4 bases, J shed 13 bases, and the junction held 9 bases outside the gene matches. This CDR3 comprises 14 residues. CDR3 region: CAISVFRTGRPLHF. In DNA form, the CDR3 reads TGTGCCATCAGTGTCTTTAGGACAGGGCGTCCCCTCCACTTT.

The chain uses TRBV6-5 and TRBJ2-2, with 12 bases matching TRBD2. This CDR3 has 16 residues. Germline V gives CDR1 MNHEY, CDR2 SVGAGI. J gave up 5 bases and V 2 bases, and 3 bases lay outside the gene matches. For the CDR3, the DNA is TGTGCCAGCAGTTACCGGACTAGCGGGGCGACCGGGGAGCTGTTTTTT. It encodes CASSYRTSGATGELFF.

By share of the sample, this clonotype is medium-sized. V and J are TRBV12-3 or TRBV12-4 and TRBJ2-3; tentative D call: TRBD2 (6 bases). V lost 6 bases, J lost 9 bases, and 16 bases lay in between. The CDR3 sequence is 13 residues long. The DNA of the CDR3 is TGTGCCAGCAGGCCCGACCGGGGGAACACGCAGTATTTT. Its protein product is CASRPDRGNTQYF.